These T cell receptor beta chains were read from a single sample in a study of blood T cell repertoires in COVID-19. Assay used: immunoSEQ multiplex PCR; TCRdb lists only in-frame clones, some missing. Of fewer than 300,000 clones in the sample, roughly 90% were seen once. Specimen: PBMCs or T cells enriched from blood (not recorded which). These receptors were collected from a man between 40 and 49 years old who had recovered from COVID-19. CDR3s include the opening cysteine and the closing phenylalanine or tryptophan. A D gene is named only where the DNA matches it firmly. The size field is filled for only some rows; it gives once, few, many or a size class.

j_gene	v_gene	abundance	d_gene	CDR3aa	CDR3nt
TRBJ2-1	TRBV27	-	TRBD2	CASSLSLAGGYNEQFF	TGTGCCAGCAGTTTATCCCTAGCGGGGGGCTACAATGAGCAGTTCTTC
TRBJ2-7	TRBV6-1	-	-	CASSEGGARRYEQYF	TGTGCCAGCAGTGAAGGCGGGGCCAGAAGATACGAGCAGTACTTC
TRBJ2-2	TRBV5-6	-	-	CASSPFGSPAGTGELFF	TGTGCCAGCAGCCCCTTCGGGAGTCCGGCGGGCACCGGGGAGCTGTTTTTT
TRBJ2-1	TRBV2	-	-	CASSESGRSSYNEQFF	TGTGCCAGCAGTGAAAGCGGCAGAAGCTCCTACAATGAGCAGTTCTTC
TRBJ1-1	TRBV6-2/TRBV6-3	-	-	CASSFGQLNTEAFF	TGTGCCAGCAGTTTTGGGCAGTTGAACACTGAAGCTTTCTTT
TRBJ2-7	TRBV14	once	-	CASSQGGTVTYEQYF	TGTGCCAGCAGCCAAGGCGGGACCGTAACCTACGAGCAGTACTTC
TRBJ2-4	TRBV2	-	TRBD2	CASRPPSGGRGNIQYF	TGTGCCAGCAGACCTCCTAGCGGGGGGCGGGGAAACATTCAGTACTTC
TRBJ1-2	TRBV30	-	-	CACVRTGGNYGYTF	TGTGCCTGTGTTCGGACCGGGGGTAACTATGGCTACACCTTC
TRBJ1-4	TRBV29-1	-	-	CSGLAGAGEKLFF	TGCAGCGGCCTGGCCGGCGCCGGGGAAAAACTGTTTTTT
TRBJ2-7	TRBV27	-	TRBD2	CASSLQLAGVGEQYF	TGTGCCAGCAGTTTACAACTAGCGGGAGTCGGCGAGCAGTACTTC
TRBJ1-1	TRBV19	-	-	CASSIGQALNTEAFF	TGTGCCAGTAGTATCGGCCAGGCGTTGAACACTGAAGCTTTCTTT
TRBJ1-1	TRBV11-2	-	TRBD1	CASHRDRRMNTEAFF	TGTGCGAGCCACCGGGACAGGCGCATGAACACTGAAGCTTTCTTT
TRBJ1-5	TRBV19	-	-	CASSIDNSNQPQHF	TGTGCCAGTAGTATAGACAATAGCAATCAGCCCCAGCATTTT
TRBJ2-2	TRBV28	-	TRBD2	CASSLPLAGRAGGELFF	TGTGCCAGCAGTCTCCCTTTAGCCGGGAGGGCCGGCGGGGAGCTGTTTTTT
TRBJ1-3	TRBV7-2	once	-	CASSLSFRGNTIYF	TGTGCCAGCAGCTTATCCTTCAGAGGAAACACCATATATTTT
TRBJ2-1	TRBV2	-	TRBD2	CASSPGTSGRASEQFF	TGTGCCAGCAGTCCCGGGACTAGCGGGAGGGCCAGTGAGCAGTTCTTC
TRBJ2-1	TRBV11-3	-	TRBD2	CASSLTRGGGEQFF	TGTGCCAGCAGCCTTACGCGGGGGGGCGGTGAGCAGTTCTTC
TRBJ1-1	TRBV29-1	-	-	CSVDPGLNTEAFF	TGCAGCGTTGACCCAGGGCTGAACACTGAAGCTTTCTTT
TRBJ2-5	TRBV7-2	-	TRBD1	CASTAGTGGRETQYF	TGTGCCAGCACCGCCGGGACAGGGGGCCGGGAGACCCAGTACTTC
TRBJ2-3	TRBV5-4	-	TRBD1	CASSSPRSQGAVMTDTQYF	TGTGCCAGCAGCTCCCCTCGGTCCCAGGGGGCAGTCATGACAGATACGCAGTATTTT
TRBJ2-5	TRBV19	-	-	CASSIFFQRDQETQYF	TGTGCCAGTAGTATATTTTTCCAGCGAGACCAAGAGACCCAGTACTTC
TRBJ1-5	TRBV2	-	-	CASSEHQGSNQPQHF	TGTGCCAGCAGTGAACACCAGGGGAGCAATCAGCCCCAGCATTTT
TRBJ1-3	TRBV19	-	-	CASTQGYSGNTIYF	TGTGCCAGTACCCAGGGGTACTCTGGAAACACCATATATTTT
TRBJ1-2	TRBV23-1	-	TRBD1	CASSGKTGHYHGYTF	TGCGCCAGCAGTGGAAAGACAGGGCATTACCATGGCTACACCTTC
TRBJ1-1	TRBV27	once	TRBD1	CASSFFYRGQQDTEAFF	TGTGCCAGCAGTTTTTTTTACAGGGGTCAACAGGACACTGAAGCTTTCTTT
TRBJ2-3	TRBV9	-	-	CASSVEVGGSADTQYF	TGTGCCAGCAGCGTAGAAGTGGGGGGTTCGGCAGATACGCAGTATTTT
TRBJ1-3	TRBV6-1	-	TRBD1	CASSEIQGGKRNTIYF	TGTGCCAGCAGTGAAATCCAGGGGGGAAAACGGAACACCATATATTTT
TRBJ1-6	TRBV6-1	-	-	CASSEGTGVNSPLHF	TGTGCCAGCAGTGAAGGTACAGGAGTAAATTCACCCCTCCACTTT
TRBJ1-4	TRBV18	-	TRBD1	CASSPAGTGGEKLFF	TGTGCCAGCTCACCAGCCGGGACAGGGGGTGAAAAACTGTTTTTT
TRBJ1-6	TRBV30	-	-	CAWSRVSSYNSPLHF	TGTGCCTGGAGTCGGGTGAGCTCCTATAATTCACCCCTCCACTTT
TRBJ2-3	TRBV7-9	-	-	CASRKKHTGIDTQYF	TGTGCCAGCAGAAAAAAGCACACGGGGATAGATACGCAGTATTTT
TRBJ2-1	TRBV6-6	-	-	CASSYSPAGVYNEQFF	TGTGCCAGCAGTTACTCTCCCGCGGGTGTCTACAATGAGCAGTTCTTC
TRBJ2-7	TRBV2	-	TRBD1	CASGGQTYEQYF	TGTGCCAGCGGGGGACAGACCTACGAGCAGTACTTC
TRBJ2-1	TRBV4-3	-	-	CASSQDRMTGSSYNEQFF	TGCGCCAGCAGCCAAGACCGGATGACAGGCAGCTCCTACAATGAGCAGTTCTTC
TRBJ1-5	TRBV5-5	-	-	CASSPQAGMSNQPQHF	TGTGCCAGCAGCCCACAAGCAGGGATGAGCAATCAGCCCCAGCATTTT
TRBJ1-3	TRBV19	few	TRBD1	CASSFTTGYSGNTIYF	TGTGCCAGTAGTTTCACGACAGGGTACTCTGGAAACACCATATATTTT
TRBJ1-1	TRBV5-4	-	-	CASRGTLNTEAFF	TGTGCCAGCAGGGGGACACTGAACACTGAAGCTTTCTTT
TRBJ2-7	TRBV7-8	once	TRBD2	CASSLGTSGSVEQYF	TGTGCCAGCAGCTTGGGGACTAGCGGGAGCGTTGAGCAGTACTTC
TRBJ2-7	TRBV7-2	-	-	CASSPVASYEQYF	TGTGCCAGCAGCCCCGTGGCTTCCTACGAGCAGTACTTC
TRBJ2-1	TRBV7-9	-	TRBD2	CASSSPIEGTSGRNNEQFF	TGTGCCAGCAGCTCACCGATCGAAGGGACTAGCGGGAGGAACAATGAGCAGTTCTTC
TRBJ1-1	TRBV29-1	-	TRBD1	CSAHNGRGEEAFF	TGCAGCGCTCACAACGGCAGGGGGGAAGAAGCTTTCTTT
TRBJ2-7	TRBV3-1/TRBV3-2	once	TRBD1	CASSQVGTGETEQYF	TGTGCCAGCAGCCAAGTCGGGACAGGGGAAACCGAGCAGTACTTC
TRBJ2-2	TRBV7-3	-	TRBD2	CANLSGSESGELFF	TGTGCCAACCTTAGCGGGAGTGAGTCCGGGGAGCTGTTTTTT
TRBJ1-3	TRBV6-5	-	-	CASSYPQSSGNTIYF	TGTGCCAGCAGTTACCCCCAGTCCTCTGGAAACACCATATATTTT
TRBJ2-7	TRBV6-2/TRBV6-3	-	TRBD2	CASSFGLAGESSYEQYF	TGTGCCAGCAGTTTCGGACTAGCGGGAGAGAGCTCCTACGAGCAGTACTTC
TRBJ1-1	TRBV12-3/TRBV12-4	-	-	CASTVLRTEAFF	TGTGCCAGCACTGTCCTGAGGACTGAAGCTTTCTTT
TRBJ1-1	TRBV7-2	-	TRBD1	CASSLNPGTANTEAFF	TGTGCCAGCAGCCTAAATCCCGGGACAGCCAACACTGAAGCTTTCTTT
TRBJ2-3	TRBV5-1	-	TRBD2	CASSLGGLAGFRDTQYF	TGCGCCAGCAGCTTGGGGGGACTAGCGGGGTTTAGAGATACGCAGTATTTT
TRBJ2-5	TRBV5-4	-	-	CASSLRGNQETQYF	TGTGCCAGCAGCTTGAGGGGGAACCAAGAGACCCAGTACTTC
TRBJ1-3	TRBV28	-	TRBD1	CASNVDRGAHATIYF	TGTGCCAGCAATGTAGACAGGGGCGCGCACGCCACCATATATTTT
TRBJ2-5	TRBV18	-	-	CASSHSRTAQETQYF	TGTGCCAGCTCACATAGCCGGACAGCGCAAGAGACCCAGTACTTC